This T cell receptor (beta chain) was observed in a study of cytomegalovirus exposure and HLA in healthy donors (TCRdb year 2017). Regarding the research as a whole: An earlier analysis of 587 of the donors reported 250 to 350 Gb of sequence data and 117 million unique TCR beta sequences obtained from about 179 million T cells. About 330 gigabases of sequencing data and tens of millions of unique TCR sequences made up an early release that covered approximately 620 HLA-typed donors. Among the roughly 400 genotyped donors, about 85% belonged to the genetic ancestry cluster associated with self-reported Caucasian donors. The aim of the study was to test whether cataloging public T cell receptors could identify signatures of past pathogen exposure. The study used immunosequencing to profile the T cell repertoires of 600 to 850 subjects and linked those repertoires to cytomegalovirus serostatus. In addition to the first cohort of 666 subjects, a separate validation cohort of approximately 120 different subjects was used. The study combined high-throughput TCR immunosequencing, statistical association of individual TCRs with disease status, and machine learning to predict cytomegalovirus infection status. A later analysis re-analyzed previously published TCR beta repertoires from 650 to 800 donors and added high-resolution HLA genotyping to study TCR occurrence patterns. Rather than using new phenotypic data, the later analysis identified candidate immune exposures from TCR beta sequences and from how often those sequences occurred across donors. An earlier analysis of around 580 of the donors used high-throughput TCR beta sequencing to judge whether each TCR beta V gene segment behaved as functional or pseudogenic. Donor age, sex, ethnicity and CMV serostatus were compiled together with the repertoire data. A later genetic analysis used genome-wide SNP genotypes for about 65% of the 666 donors, treating that subset as a discovery cohort. All discovery cohort repertoires had been generated using a single sequencing platform. Class I and class II HLA loci were covered by the typing at four-digit resolution. The number of typed donors differed by locus: about 620-640 for A, B, C, DRB1 and DQB1; some 540 for DQA1; 606 for DPA1; and some 450 for DPB1. A few DR-DQ haplotypes were treated as single units for association and clustering because of strong linkage in the cohort. On average, roughly 200,000 unique TCR beta nucleotide sequences were sequenced per donor among 398 genotyped donors of the cohort, with around 19% of those sequences being non-productive. Study-wide findings and limitations: Strong co-occurrence of HLA alleles, especially DR and DQ, made assigning TCR associations to individual alleles difficult. V-gene and J-gene trimming of TCR beta chains was associated with a missense DCLRE1C variant in a later genetic analysis, and the association was replicated in an independent cohort. Across donors, most TCR sequences were observed very rarely, whereas some public TCRs were present in many individuals. Correlated functional status among segregating V segments might reflect linkage disequilibrium, but an unknown experimental factor could not be ruled out. In a later analysis, most CMV-associated TCR beta chains were found to appear HLA-restricted, with HLA associations seemingly driven largely by CMV exposure. The study gave a list of under 200 TCR beta chains associated with cytomegalovirus. A further reported finding was that TCR beta sequences accurately predicted the HLA-A and HLA-B alleles for most subjects in the first cohort. Because the 87-base-pair reads could not distinguish some IMGT-functional V segments, including TRBV6-2 and TRBV6-3, those segments were excluded. In a later analysis, HLA-associated TCR beta chains showed more clonal expansion and lower generation probabilities than non-associated chains that were equally common. The earlier analysis of a few hundred of the donors excluded 15 to 20 rarely observed V segments, including chromosome 9 orphons, because counts were too low. Immune exposure information for the cohort was limited to CMV serostatus. Because HLA typing was missing for some donors at each locus, association tests included only the typed subset. Cytomegalovirus status was reported to be diagnosed by the classifier with high specificity and sensitivity in both the original and validation cohorts. In vitro tests confirmed that three of the cytomegalovirus-associated TCR beta chains recognize cytomegalovirus antigens. A cluster of highly shared sequence variants was judged likely to be a technical artifact of the sequencing pipeline. The authors suggested that the approach could potentially be generalized to other disease states and immunological phenotypes. In an earlier analysis of roughly 560 of the donors, most TCR beta V segments were observed in productive rearrangements about 90% or about 30% of the time, broadly matching IMGT annotations. In a later analysis, TCR association rates were found to vary across HLA loci, with the most associated TCRs seen for DRB1 alleles and the fewest for HLA-C alleles. Specific HLA alleles were associated with 15,000 to 20,000 TCR beta sequences at a false discovery rate of 0.05 in a later analysis. In this cohort, only TCR beta chains were sequenced, and detectable features were limited by the absence of alpha or paired-chain data. Sequencing depth was assumed to be roughly uniform across donors in the presence/absence analyses, though that assumption may not hold. According to a later genetic analysis, donors in an Asian-associated ancestry cluster had fewer N-insertions in productive TCRs than the approximately 700-donor mean. According to a later analysis, parvovirus B19, influenza, CMV and Epstein-Barr virus appeared linked to several top co-occurrence clusters.

The method was the immunoSEQ multiplex PCR assay. The multiplex PCR relied on a mix of 60 forward primers for TCR Vbeta segments and 13 reverse primers for TCR Jbeta segments. A multiplex PCR assay on genomic DNA amplified the CDR3 region of rearranged TCR beta genes. The Illumina HiSeq System was used to sequence the amplified TCR beta libraries as 87-base-pair reads. Per the authors' processing: Across the 670 or so repertoires, a later analysis counted 75 million to 90 million unique TCR beta chains, approximately 10 million of which were shared by at least two donors. To remove PCR and sequencing errors, raw reads were error-corrected and collapsed into unique sequences using a nearest-neighbor algorithm that merged closely related sequences. To assign V, D and J gene segments, CDR3 sequences were aligned to IMGT reference sequences. Each retained sequence needed at least a six-nucleotide match to both a V gene segment and a J gene segment. Rearrangements were called productive when the CDR3 lacked stop codons and stayed in frame with V and J; all others were non-productive. Following IMGT convention, CDR3 was defined as the stretch from the second conserved V-encoded cysteine up to the conserved J-encoded phenylalanine. In an earlier analysis of around 600 of the donors, sequences lacking an unambiguous match to a single V gene segment were excluded. An earlier analysis of 450 to 650 of the donors called V segments functional above 56.7% productive rearrangements and segregating when the between-donor standard deviation exceeded 5%. To diagnose cytomegalovirus status from the catalog of TCR beta chain sequences, a statistical classification framework was built. A later analysis assigned V and J genes by comparing TCR nucleotide sequences with IMGT/GENE-DB human TR gene sequences. Using the TCRdist pipeline, a later analysis assigned CDR3 sequences along with most-parsimonious VDJ recombination scenarios. In a later analysis, each TCR beta chain was defined by its CDR3 amino acid sequence together with its V-gene family, and reads lacking a unique V-gene family were excluded. A later analysis removed several hundred highly shared, low-generation-probability nucleotide sequences to deal with suspected cross-contamination and a sequencing artifact. In a later analysis, a clonal expansion index was calculated for each public chain from normalized within-repertoire ranks of inferred template counts. A later analysis computed generation probabilities with a VDJ recombination model fitted to out-of-frame rearrangements, and checked the results against IGoR. A later analysis scored TCR-TCR, TCR-HLA and TCR-CMV co-occurrence with hypergeometric tests, applying a repertoire-size bias correction to TCR pairs. False discovery rates were estimated in a later analysis by permuting HLA or CMV assignments 20 times. In a later analysis, co-occurring TCRs were grouped using DBSCAN, and TCRdist sequence similarity was added for clustering within HLA-allele-positive subsets. For co-occurrence clustering, repertoires with fewer than 30,000 or more than 120,000 public chains were excluded, along with a handful of repertoires with anomalous nucleotide sharing. As stored in TCRdb, this immuneACCESS dataset retains in-frame rearrangements with V and J assigned. A fraction of the clones does not appear; measured against another copy, unresolved V genes explain less than half of the discrepancy, and the remainder lacks a known reason. V, J and clone size derive from that table, while D and trimming were established from the DNA sequence. Recorded for this sample are about 140,000 clones; about 72% of them occurred a single time. The biggest ten clones account for 3.5% to 5% of the sample.

Only a few counts were recorded for this clone. The antigen it recognizes is unknown. The record has no base qualities; no much larger clone is one base away. Trimmed from V: 5 bases; trimmed from J: 0 bases; junction bases lacking a gene match: 9. CDR1 and CDR2, looked up from the germline V gene (reference sequence), are MNHEY and SMNVEV. The CDR3 spans 17 residues, from the cysteine through the phenylalanine. Solely the CDR3 DNA is kept, with 51 bases framed from the first base. In total, 600 or so healthy bone marrow donors made up the cohort. At the time of sampling, all cohort members were nominally healthy, though unrecorded immune exposures were likely present. The donor tested CMV seronegative, placing the donor among the 352 seronegative members of the cohort. A peripheral blood sample was collected from each donor, and TCR beta sequencing was performed on peripheral blood mononuclear cells. The Qiagen DNeasy Blood Extraction Kit was used to extract genomic DNA from the blood cell samples.

The receptor was isolated from a man aged 60 to 75 in good health and CMV-seronegative. The sequence links TRBV27 to TRBJ1-3, with 8 bases aligning to TRBD1. Sequencing input: PBMCs. In nucleotide form, the sequence is TGTGCCAGCAGTCCGCAGACAGGGGAAAGCTCTGGAAACACCATATATTTT. Its protein is CASSPQTGESSGNTIYF.